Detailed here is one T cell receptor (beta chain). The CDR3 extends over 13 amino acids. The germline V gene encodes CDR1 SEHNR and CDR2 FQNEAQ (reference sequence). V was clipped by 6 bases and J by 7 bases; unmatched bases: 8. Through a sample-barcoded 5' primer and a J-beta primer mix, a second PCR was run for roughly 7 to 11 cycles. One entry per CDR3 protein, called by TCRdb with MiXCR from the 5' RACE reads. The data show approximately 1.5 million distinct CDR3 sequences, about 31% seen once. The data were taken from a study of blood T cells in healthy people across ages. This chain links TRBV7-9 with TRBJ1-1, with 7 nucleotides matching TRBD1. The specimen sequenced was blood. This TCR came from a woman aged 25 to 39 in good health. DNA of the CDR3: TGTGCCAGCAGAACTCCGGGACAGTTTGAAGCTTTCTTT. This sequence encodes CASRTPGQFEAFF.